This TCR beta chain was captured by sequencing in a study of blood T cell repertoires in COVID-19. Some clones are missing from TCRdb's copy, which holds only in-frame ones; the method was immunoSEQ multiplex PCR. The sample has 130,000 to 150,000 clones, approximately 88% seen once. V lost 1 base and J 1 base, leaving 10 bases between the germline ends. The CDR3 consists of 15 residues. The material sequenced was peripheral blood. J is TRBJ1-1 and V is TRBV23-1; D possibly corresponds to TRBD1 (5 bases). TRBV23-1 qualifies as an ORF whose function is uncertain. This clonotype was sampled from a human donor in a cohort sampled during active COVID-19. CDR3 region: CASSQCWGGNTEAFF. Written as DNA, the CDR3 is TGCGCCAGCAGTCAATGTTGGGGGGGGAACACTGAAGCTTTCTTT.